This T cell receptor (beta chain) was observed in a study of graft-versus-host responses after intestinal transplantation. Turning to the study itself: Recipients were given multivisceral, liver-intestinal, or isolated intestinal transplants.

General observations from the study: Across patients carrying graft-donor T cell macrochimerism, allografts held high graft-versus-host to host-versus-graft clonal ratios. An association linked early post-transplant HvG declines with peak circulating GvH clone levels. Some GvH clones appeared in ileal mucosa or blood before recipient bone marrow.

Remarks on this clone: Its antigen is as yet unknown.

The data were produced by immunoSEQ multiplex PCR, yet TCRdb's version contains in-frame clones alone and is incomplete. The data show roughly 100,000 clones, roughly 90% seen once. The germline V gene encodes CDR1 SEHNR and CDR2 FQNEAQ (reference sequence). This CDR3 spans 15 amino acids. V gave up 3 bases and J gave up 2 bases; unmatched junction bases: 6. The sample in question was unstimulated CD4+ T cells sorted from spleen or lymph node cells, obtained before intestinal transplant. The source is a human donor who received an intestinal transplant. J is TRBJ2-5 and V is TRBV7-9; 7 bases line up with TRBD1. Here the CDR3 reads CASSFRGPPQETQYF. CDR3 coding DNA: TGTGCCAGCAGCTTTAGGGGGCCACCTCAAGAGACCCAGTACTTC. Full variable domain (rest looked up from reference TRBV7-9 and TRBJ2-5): DTGVSQNPRHKITKRGQNVTFRCDPISEHNRLYWYRQTLGQGPEFLTYFQNEAQLEKSRLLSDRFSAERPKGSFSTLEIQRTEQGDSAMYLCASSFRGPPQETQYFGPGTRLLVL.